This T cell receptor (beta chain) was found in a study of cytomegalovirus exposure and HLA in healthy donors. Trimming took 0 bases from V and 4 from J, leaving 12 bases between them. This CDR3 region has 15 residues. The germline gives CDR1 MGHRA, CDR2 YSYEKL. Primers included in the PCR were 60 Vbeta and 13 Jbeta primers. Using immunoSEQ multiplex PCR, the repertoire was profiled, and TCRdb retains in-frame clones only, with some absent. The profile shows 100,000 or so clones, about four fifths of them singletons. This TCR was sampled from a man in his late teens or twenties in good health and CMV-seronegative. The rearrangement uses TRBV4-1 and TRBJ2-5, with D possibly matching TRBD1 (6 bases). The sequenced sample was PBMCs. CDR3 amino acids: CASSQDRGWAETQYF. In nucleotides, the CDR3 is TGCGCCAGCAGCCAAGACAGGGGCTGGGCAGAGACCCAGTACTTC.